The 17 T cell receptor beta chains listed next were all sequenced from one sample in a study of T-cell memory formation after mild COVID-19. TCRdb re-analysed the 5' RACE reads in MiXCR, keeping a single row per CDR3 protein. This sample has 150,000 to 200,000 distinct CDR3 sequences, with over 20% found just once. Sequenced input: PBMCs or a T cell subset sorted from them (not recorded which). All receptors come from an adult woman who had mild COVID-19 (a few samples of this study predate the infection). Cell type and time point are not known.

The chain recombines TRBV6-6 with TRBJ2-5; TRBD2 matches 8 bases. With V trimmed by 4 bases and J by 5 bases, 9 bases remained unmatched. The CDR3 contains 15 residues. The V gene's germline CDR1 is MNHNY and CDR2 SVGAGI (reference sequence). Here the CDR3 DNA reads TGTGCCAGCAGTTCGGCCGGGGGGGACTTGGAGACCCAGTACTTC. Its translation: CASSSAGGDLETQYF.

V is TRBV4-1 and J is TRBJ2-7; D is uncertain. From germline, CDR1 is MGHRA and CDR2 YSYEKL. V lost 1 base, J lost 6 bases, and 10 bases lay in between. The CDR3 sequence is 13 residues long. CDR3 nucleotides: TGCGCCAGCAGCCAAGCTTGGGTACGCGAGCAGTACTTC. It is translated as CASSQAWVREQYF.

This clonotype has only a few counts. The V gene is TRBV7-8, the J gene TRBJ2-1, with TRBD2 matching 11 bases. Losses at the gene ends were 1 base for V and 6 bases for J; bases not matched to a gene: 17. The CDR3 has 20 residues. CDR1 is SGHVS, CDR2 FQNEAQ, per germline. The CDR3 reads CASSLGGRGWTSGLGNEQFF. The CDR3 DNA sequence: TGTGCCAGCAGCTTAGGCGGCAGGGGTTGGACTAGCGGGTTAGGCAATGAGCAGTTCTTC.

This sequence joins TRBV19 and TRBJ1-5, with TRBD1 identical over 12 bases. Germline values: CDR1 LNHDA, CDR2 SQIVND (reference sequence). The CDR3 consists of 14 residues. Trimming cost V 5 bases and J 13 bases; bases outside gene matches: 9. CDR3 sequence (DNA): TGTGCCAGTAGTGTAACCGGGACAGGGGGCCAGCAGCATTTT. This codes for CASSVTGTGGQQHF.

In this sample, this clonotype turned up a few times. The J gene is TRBJ2-1, the V gene TRBV4-3, with D possibly TRBD1 on 6 matching bases. This CDR3 region has 14 residues. The V end lost 1 base, the J end lost 9 bases, and 13 bases lay between the germline ends. CDR1 and CDR2 (germline): LGHNA, YSLEER. The CDR3 nucleotides read TGCGCCAGCAGCCAAGTTCTAGAGGGGGTTGAGCAGTTCTTC. Protein: CASSQVLEGVEQFF.

In this sample, this clonotype turned up a few times. This chain joins TRBV7-9 and TRBJ2-5, with a weak D call TRBD2 (6 bases). V gave up 0 bases and J gave up 5 bases, with 16 bases separating them. The CDR3 length is 16 residues. Germline CDR1 and CDR2: SEHNR and FQNEAQ (reference sequence). In DNA form, the CDR3 reads TGTGCCAGCAGCTTAGCGGGACTCACACCCCAGGAGACCCAGTACTTC. Translating it yields CASSLAGLTPQETQYF.

This chain connects TRBV2 to TRBJ1-3; TRBD1 agrees at 7 bases. Trimming took 7 bases from V and 0 from J; bases not matched to a gene: 6. This CDR3 has 15 amino acids. Germline CDR1 and CDR2: SNHLY and FYNNEI. CDR3 region: CASTRQGYSGNTIYF. CDR3 nucleotides: TGTGCCAGCACCCGACAGGGATACTCTGGAAACACCATATATTTT.

The rearrangement uses TRBV4-2 and TRBJ2-7, with a weak D call TRBD2 (6 bases). Germline V gene lookup returns CDR1 LGHNA and CDR2 YNFKEQ. CDR3 length: 14 residues. Trimming took 8 bases from V and 3 from J, leaving 17 bases between them. The CDR3 spells CASGHSLGGYEQYF. The CDR3 nucleotides are TGTGCCAGCGGTCACTCCTTGGGGGGCTACGAGCAGTACTTC.

In this sample, this clonotype turned up a few times. This chain links TRBV4-1 with TRBJ2-5; maybe TRBD2 (5 bases). The V end lost 1 base, the J end lost 5 bases, and 17 bases lay between the germline ends. CDR3 length: 16 residues. The germline CDR1 and CDR2 sequences are MGHRA and YSYEKL. The CDR3 protein is CASSQVQRLTGETQYF. As DNA, the CDR3 is TGCGCCAGCAGCCAAGTCCAGCGCCTCACGGGGGAGACCCAGTACTTC.

The J gene is TRBJ2-7, the V gene TRBV2; D uncertain. The CDR3 runs 14 residues. V lost 2 bases and J lost 0, with 8 bases in between. Germline V gives CDR1 SNHLY, CDR2 FYNNEI. DNA of the CDR3: TGTGCCAGCAGTGAATTACTTAACTCCTACGAGCAGTACTTC. This translates into CASSELLNSYEQYF.

This clonotype was picked up a small number of times. This sequence joins TRBV12-3 or TRBV12-4 and TRBJ2-1; D assignment may be TRBD1 or TRBD2 (5 bases each). The CDR3 contains 13 residues. With 8 bases removed from V and 10 bases from J, the gap between germline ends came to 18 bases. CDR3 amino acids: CASWGRPHLEQFF. The CDR3 DNA reads as TGTGCCAGCTGGGGACGCCCCCACCTGGAGCAGTTCTTC.

A few counts support this clonotype. This chain joins TRBV29-1 and TRBJ2-3; 8 positions match TRBD1. Per the germline V gene, CDR1 is SQVTM and CDR2 is ANQGSEA. The CDR3 is 13 residues long. Losses at the gene ends were 7 bases for V and 3 bases for J; bases not matched to a gene: 6. The CDR3 DNA reads as TGCAGCGCACTAGACAGGGGAACAGATACGCAGTATTTT. Residues: CSALDRGTDTQYF.

The sample holds a few counts of this clonotype. V usage is TRBV27 and J usage is TRBJ2-1; perhaps TRBD2 as D (7 bases). The germline gives CDR1 MNHEY, CDR2 SMNVEV (reference sequence). The CDR3 totals 13 residues. In DNA form, the CDR3 reads TGTGGCGGAAGGGGGGGCCCCTCCAATGAGCAGTTCTTC. This sequence encodes CGGRGGPSNEQFF.

The V gene is TRBV6-2 or TRBV6-3, the J gene TRBJ2-7; D is perhaps TRBD1 or TRBD2 (5 bases each). Germline V gene data show CDR1 as MNHEY and CDR2 as SVGEGT. The CDR3 covers 16 residues. Deletions cut 2 bases from V and 3 bases from J, with 17 bases between. In DNA form, the CDR3 reads TGTGCCAGCAGTTACGGAATCCGGGACGTAAGCTACGAGCAGTACTTC. This gives the protein CASSYGIRDVSYEQYF.

The sample holds a few counts of this clonotype. The chain couples TRBV13 to TRBJ2-7; 8 bases map to TRBD1. The CDR3 has 15 residues. V lost 5 bases to trimming and J lost 1 base; unmatched junction nucleotides: 7. Germline lookup yields CDR1 PRHDT and CDR2 FYEKMQ (reference sequence). CDR3 nucleotide sequence: TGTGCCAGCAGCGAGGGACAGGAGAAATCCTACGAGCAGTACTTC. As protein: CASSEGQEKSYEQYF.

V and J are TRBV24-1 and TRBJ2-2; D may correspond to TRBD1 or TRBD2 (6 bases each). Trimming removed 6 bases at V and 5 bases at J, with 9 bases between. The CDR3 sequence is 13 residues long. CDR1 and CDR2 (germline): KGHDR, SFDVKD. CDR3 coding DNA: TGTGCCACCAGTAGGGGGGAGACCGGGGAGCTGTTTTTT. Amino acid sequence: CATSRGETGELFF.

This clonotype was seen a handful of times. The rearrangement links TRBV11-2 to TRBJ2-5; D is ambiguous. The germline V gene encodes CDR1 SGHAT and CDR2 FQNNGV. The CDR3 sequence is 13 residues long. V shed 7 bases and J shed 5 bases, with 14 bases lying between them. The CDR3 DNA sequence: TGTGCCAGCACCCCTCGACTGGGGGAGACCCAGTACTTC. This encodes CASTPRLGETQYF.